This T cell receptor (beta chain) was sequenced for a study of breast tumors, draining lymph nodes, adjacent tissues. Points from the study as a whole: Tumor TCR diversity was below lymph nodes but above nontumor tissue. Most tumor T cells seemingly derive from lymph node, then expand in tumor. Tumor T cell lymph node origin was a supported hypothesis, not proven. Tumor and nontumor repertoires were significantly more similar in luminal-like than in basal-like breast cancer.

This CDR3 is 13 amino acids long. Germline CDR1 and CDR2: SGHAT and FQDESV (reference sequence). V lost 8 bases to trimming and J lost 0 bases, with 10 bases between them. About this clonotype: What it binds is unknown.

MiXCR, applied by TCRdb to the multiplex PCR reads, yields one record per CDR3 protein. Found here are approximately 150,000 distinct CDR3 sequences, less than 35% of them singletons; the top ten hold under 2.5%. The lymph nodes were axillary draining lymph nodes from breast cancer patients. What was sequenced was axillary lymph node tissue. The sequence was obtained from a female donor with breast cancer. Some clones in this sample may be carry-over from other donors' samples. V and J are TRBV11-1 and TRBJ1-2, with D perhaps TRBD1 (5 bases). The CDR3 bases are TGTGCCAGCTTTGGGGGAACTAACTATGGCTACACCTTC. Protein product: CASFGGTNYGYTF.